This T cell receptor beta chain was documented in a study of low-dose radiotherapy and immunotherapy resistance in tumors. Study context: It was 1 Gy per fraction every two weeks that Cohort 2 received, adding up to 13 Gy over 26 weeks.

Time point in this sample: after trial treatment. The treatment is: LDRT plus nivolumab, ipilimumab, low-dose cyclophosphamide and aspirin (RACIN trial). The length of the CDR3 is 12 residues. CDR1 is SEHNR and CDR2 is FQNEAQ in the germline V gene (reference sequence). V lost 2 bases and J 0 bases, leaving 1 base between the germline ends. TRAV- and TRBV-specific primers primed first-strand cDNA, covering alpha and beta chains. Amplification, which lasted around 20 PCR cycles, used a constant-region primer and V-primer adapter to amplify TCRs. Isolated mRNA was amplified by in vitro transcription. In TCRdb, the reads were re-called with MiXCR into one record per CDR3 protein. This sample has about 58,000 distinct CDR3 sequences, with about a quarter found just once. Ten or more counts support this clonotype.

Material: PBMCs, obtained after low-dose radiotherapy plus immunotherapy. The TCR comes from a male donor with prostate cancer. V usage is TRBV7-9 and J usage is TRBJ1-1; no clear D. CDR3 DNA sequence: TGTGCCAGCAGCTTAATGAACACTGAAGCTTTCTTT. Translating gives CASSLMNTEAFF.